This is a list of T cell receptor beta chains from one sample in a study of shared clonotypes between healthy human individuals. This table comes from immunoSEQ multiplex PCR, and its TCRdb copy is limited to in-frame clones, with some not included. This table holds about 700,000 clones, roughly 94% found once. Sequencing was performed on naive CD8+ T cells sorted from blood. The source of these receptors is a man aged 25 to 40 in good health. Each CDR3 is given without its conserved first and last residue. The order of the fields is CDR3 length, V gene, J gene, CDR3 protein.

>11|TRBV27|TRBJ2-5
ASSLRTGDPQY
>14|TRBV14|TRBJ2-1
ASSQVLAGGQDEQF
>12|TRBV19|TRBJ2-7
ASSGLAGGIEQY
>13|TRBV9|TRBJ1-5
ASSVEGVPNQPQH
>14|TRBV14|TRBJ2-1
ASSQGMATTYNEQF
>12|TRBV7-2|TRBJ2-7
ASSAEVGNVEQY
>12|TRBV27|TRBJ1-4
ASSERTTNEKLF
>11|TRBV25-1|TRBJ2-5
ASSIGTEETQY
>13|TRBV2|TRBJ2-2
AIQRAAPNTGELF
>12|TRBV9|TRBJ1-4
ASSEQGRGEKLF
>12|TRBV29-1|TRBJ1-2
SAITETANYGYT
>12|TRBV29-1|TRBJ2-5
SVVGLGRGETQY
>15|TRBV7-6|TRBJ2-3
ASSLAASGGSTDTQY
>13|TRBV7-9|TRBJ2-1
ASVEIGDTYNEQF
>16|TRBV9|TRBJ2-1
ASSTPTSGDLIYNEQF
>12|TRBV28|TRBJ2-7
ASSFDRVSYEQY
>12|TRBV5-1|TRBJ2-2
ASMTSPDTGELF
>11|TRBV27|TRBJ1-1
ASRGRENTEAF
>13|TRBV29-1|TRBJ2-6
SVGQREPGANVLT
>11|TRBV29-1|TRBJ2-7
SVVGDSYYEQY
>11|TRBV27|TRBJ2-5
ASTGMGEETQY
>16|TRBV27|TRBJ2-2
ASSLSLLRHRGTGELF
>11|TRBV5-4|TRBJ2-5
ASSPPSEETQY
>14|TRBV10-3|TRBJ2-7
AISEKTSGTSGEQY
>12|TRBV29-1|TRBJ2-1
SVEVLGGQGEQF
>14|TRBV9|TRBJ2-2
ASSVVGTGISGELF
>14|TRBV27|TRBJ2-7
ASSYLRTSESYEQY
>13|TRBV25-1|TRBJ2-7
ASSGSSGRLYEQY
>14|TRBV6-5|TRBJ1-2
ASSYSRRTGETGYT
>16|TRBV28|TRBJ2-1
ASSHSYRAFLHHDEQF
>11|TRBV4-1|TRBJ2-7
ASSQEDYYEQY
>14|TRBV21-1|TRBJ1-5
ASSTHDRDGNQPQH
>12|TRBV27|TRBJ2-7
ASSEGTGGYEQY
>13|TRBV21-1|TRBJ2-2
ASRAGTGTTGELF
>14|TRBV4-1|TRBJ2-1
ASSQDLASSYNEQF
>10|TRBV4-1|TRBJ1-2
ASSQTGTGYT
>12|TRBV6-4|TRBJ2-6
ASSDSTGANVLT
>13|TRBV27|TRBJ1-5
ASSAGIYSNQPQH
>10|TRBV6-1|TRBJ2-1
ASSELLDEQF
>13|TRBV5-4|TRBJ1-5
ASSLARRGNQPQH
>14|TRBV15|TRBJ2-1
ATSKRAGDIGNEQF
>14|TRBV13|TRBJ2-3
ASSGRGTSGTDTQY
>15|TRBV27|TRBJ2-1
ASSLLAGDRAYNEQF
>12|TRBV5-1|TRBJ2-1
ASSLGVTYNEQF
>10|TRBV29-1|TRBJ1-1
SYRGMNTEAF
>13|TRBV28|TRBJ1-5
ASSSGGMSNQPQH
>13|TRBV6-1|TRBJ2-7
ASSEFVRSSYEQY
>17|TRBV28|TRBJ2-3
ASSSPLAGGTRGWDTQY
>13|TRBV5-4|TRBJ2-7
ASSLEGISSYEQY
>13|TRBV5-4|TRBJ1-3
ASSLEMAPGNTIY
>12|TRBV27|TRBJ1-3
ASSSGGAGNTIY
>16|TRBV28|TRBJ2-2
ASSSGTSALSSTGELF
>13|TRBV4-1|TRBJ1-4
ASSQVGIGYEKLF
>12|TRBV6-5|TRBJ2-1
ASALSGSYNEQF
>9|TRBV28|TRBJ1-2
ASSSLYGYT
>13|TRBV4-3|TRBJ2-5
ASSQSRTVGETQY
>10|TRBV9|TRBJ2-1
ASSLTGTQQF